This T cell receptor beta chain was recovered during a study of beta chain features in type 1 diabetes. On the study more broadly: The patient and healthy donor groups were comparable for age, gender and cell yields.

The length of the CDR3 is 20 residues. In germline, CDR1 is MDHEN, CDR2 SYDVKM. V lost 5 bases and J lost 3; bases outside the gene matches: 23. General study results and limits: Healthy donors had naive, central memory and Treg TCRB repertoires that appeared less similar than those seen among patients. When VDJ junctions were examined, type 1 diabetes patients showed fewer insertions and more deletions. Equally in patients and controls, PCR might preferentially amplify shorter templates.

Since all of the isolated RNA was reverse transcribed, expressed TCRB transcripts were what got sequenced. Here immunoSEQ multiplex PCR was the method, and the copy in TCRdb shows in-frame clones only, minus some. The table includes some 410,000 clones, about an eighth detected once. A note on this clone: Antigen unknown.

The V gene is TRBV28, the J gene TRBJ2-3; 7 nucleotides agree with TRBD2. The sequence was obtained from a woman between 18 and 29 years old in good health. Sample: naive CD4+ T cells from blood. The CDR3 DNA is TGTGCCAGCAGTCCAGGCGGACTAGTCGCTCTCTTCGGGGGGACAGATACGCAGTATTTT. This encodes CASSPGGLVALFGGTDTQYF. Complete variable domain (other parts from reference TRBV28 and TRBJ2-3): DVKVTQSSRYLVKRTGEKVFLECVQDMDHENMFWYRQDPGLGLRLIYFSYDVKMKEKGDIPEGYSVSREKKERFSLILESASTNQTSMYLCASSPGGLVALFGGTDTQYFGPGTRLTVL.